The present entry profiles one T cell receptor beta chain with its context. Its target is not known. PCR amplification relied on 60 Vbeta primers (plus 13 Jbeta primers). TCRdb's copy holds only in-frame clones and misses some; the assay was immunoSEQ multiplex PCR. The sample's table shows some 200,000 clones. This sample is part of a study of cytomegalovirus exposure and HLA in healthy donors. V was clipped by 5 bases and J by 6 bases; unmatched bases: 5. From germline, CDR1 is MNHNS and CDR2 SASEGT. The CDR3 has 14 residues. Study-level points and caveats: Later on, a genetic analysis was performed. It linked a missense variant in DCLRE1C with V- and J-gene trimming of TCR beta. Researchers left out some V segments, among them TRBV6-2 and TRBV6-3, as indistinguishable.

The receptor was isolated from a woman younger than 35 in good health and CMV-seropositive. This chain connects TRBV6-1 to TRBJ1-5; 9 bases are shared with TRBD1. Sequencing was carried out using PBMCs. CDR3 coding DNA: TGTGCCAGCAGTCTCGGGACAGGGAGTCAGCCCCAGCATTTT. The encoded protein is CASSLGTGSQPQHF.